This TCR beta chain comes out of a study of technical replicates of blood from a few donors. Germline V gene data show CDR1 as SGHNT and CDR2 as YYREEE (reference sequence). The CDR3 has 13 residues. Only in-frame clones appear in the TCRdb table, and some are missing; sequencing was by immunoSEQ multiplex PCR. The sample lists about 69,000 clones, about 90% occurring once. A remark on this clone: A junction boundary mismatches the germline segment, possibly from a read error.

The chain is built from TRBV5-4 and TRBJ2-5; perhaps D is TRBD1 or TRBD2 (6 bases each). This sequence was found in a human donor in good health. Some clones in this sample may be carry-over from other donors' samples. The specimen sequenced was PBMCs. CDR3 in amino acids: CASNLGGAETQYF. The CDR3 nucleotides are TGTGCCAGCAACTTGGGGGGCGCGGAGACCCAGTACTTC.